These T cell receptor beta chains were read from a single sample in a study of blood T cell repertoires in COVID-19. The data were produced by immunoSEQ multiplex PCR, yet TCRdb's version contains in-frame clones alone and is incomplete. The sample has approximately 210,000 clones, roughly nine tenths seen once. Input material: peripheral blood. The receptor source for this set is a woman in her 70s with acute or convalescent COVID-19. Each CDR3 is given with its conserved first and last residue. The order of the fields is clone size, D gene, J gene, V gene, CDR3 DNA, CDR3 protein. The D gene is left open where the match is weak. Size is stated for part of the rows, as once, few or many counts, or as a class when the clone is expanded.

-	TRBD1	TRBJ1-4	TRBV5-1	TGCGCCAGCAGTCAAGGGGGCACTAATGAAAAACTGTTTTTT	CASSQGGTNEKLFF
-	TRBD1	TRBJ1-1	TRBV7-6	TGTGCCAGCAGCTTAGAGGGGGCACGTACCGAAGCTTTCTTT	CASSLEGARTEAFF
-	TRBD1	TRBJ2-2	TRBV5-4	TGTGCCAGCAGCTTACCGGACAGGGGGCGCACCGGGGAGCTGTTTTTT	CASSLPDRGRTGELFF
-	TRBD1	TRBJ1-2	TRBV27	TGTGCCAGCAGTTTGAAGGGGGCCCATGGCTACACCTTC	CASSLKGAHGYTF
once	TRBD1	TRBJ1-1	TRBV4-2	TGTGCCAGCAGCCAGACTCACCTGGACAGGGGTCAAGCTGAAGCTTTCTTT	CASSQTHLDRGQAEAFF
-	-	TRBJ1-2	TRBV18	TGTGCCAGCTCACCATCAGCAGACTTGTATGGCTACACCTTC	CASSPSADLYGYTF
-	-	TRBJ2-5	TRBV29-1	TGCAGCGTTGTTACGGAAGAGACCCAGTACTTC	CSVVTEETQYF
-	TRBD2	TRBJ2-1	TRBV9	TGTGCCAGCAGCTTCCCTGGCGGGGGGGCGGATGAGCAGTTCTTC	CASSFPGGGADEQFF
few	-	TRBJ1-1	TRBV3-1/TRBV3-2	TGTGCCAGCAGCGACAGGCCAAACACTGAAGCTTTCTTT	CASSDRPNTEAFF
-	-	TRBJ1-1	TRBV10-1	TGCGCCAGCAGCCGATCCGGGGGGGCCCTTGAAGCTTTCTTT	CASSRSGGALEAFF
-	TRBD1	TRBJ2-1	TRBV27	TGTGCCAGCAGTACGCCCCGGGACAGGGGATACAATGAGCAGTTCTTC	CASSTPRDRGYNEQFF
-	-	TRBJ2-2	TRBV11-3	TGTGCCAGCAGCTCCCGGGACACGAACACCGGGGAGCTGTTTTTT	CASSSRDTNTGELFF
-	-	TRBJ2-5	TRBV5-6	TGTGCCAGCAGCTCTACAGGGAATCAAGAGACCCAGTACTTC	CASSSTGNQETQYF
-	-	TRBJ2-7	TRBV11-2	TGTGCCAGCAGCCCTCTTGGGGGGAGATACGAGCAGTACTTC	CASSPLGGRYEQYF
-	-	TRBJ2-1	TRBV19	TGTGCCAGTAGTAATGGCGGGATATCCTACAATGAGCAGTTCTTC	CASSNGGISYNEQFF
-	-	TRBJ2-5	TRBV18	TGTGCCAGCTCATTCGGCGGCGAGACCCAGTACTTC	CASSFGGETQYF
-	TRBD2	TRBJ2-1	TRBV7-9	TGTGCCAGCAGCCTCCCGGGGGGAAGGAATGAGCAGTTCTTC	CASSLPGGRNEQFF
-	-	TRBJ2-7	TRBV6-5	TGTGCCAGCAGTACCGGAGGGCCCTCTAACGAGCAGTACTTC	CASSTGGPSNEQYF
-	TRBD1	TRBJ1-5	TRBV6-2/TRBV6-3	TGTGCCAGCAGTTACTCGATAGGGGGCAAGGGCAATCAGCCCCAGCATTTT	CASSYSIGGKGNQPQHF
-	-	TRBJ2-7	TRBV24-1	TGTGCCACCAGTGATTCCGGGACTCCTCAGTACGAGCAGTACTTC	CATSDSGTPQYEQYF
-	-	TRBJ2-1	TRBV4-3	TGCGCCAGCAGCCAATACACCGGACGGGACAAACTCTACAATGAGCAGTTCTTC	CASSQYTGRDKLYNEQFF
-	TRBD2	TRBJ2-1	TRBV3-1/TRBV3-2	TGTGCCAGCAGCGGGACTACGGGGGATGAGCAGTTCTTC	CASSGTTGDEQFF
-	-	TRBJ2-3	TRBV5-6	TGTGCCAGCAGCTTCCCGACTAAAAGGAGCACAGATACGCAGTATTTT	CASSFPTKRSTDTQYF
-	-	TRBJ2-4	TRBV29-1	TGCAGTTATCTGGGGGCGGGAGTGAAAAACATTCAGTACTTC	CSYLGAGVKNIQYF
-	-	TRBJ1-4	TRBV2	TGTGCCAGCAGCCAGGCTCTAGGGAGGGAAAAACTGTTTTTT	CASSQALGREKLFF
-	-	TRBJ2-3	TRBV3-1/TRBV3-2	TGTGCCAGCAGCCAAGGCAGGGGCACAGATACGCAGTATTTT	CASSQGRGTDTQYF
-	-	TRBJ2-1	TRBV3-1/TRBV3-2	TGTGCCAGCAGCCAATATCTACGAGGTGAGCAGTTCTTC	CASSQYLRGEQFF
-	-	TRBJ1-5	TRBV5-1	TGCGCCAGCAGCTTGGGACAGGCGGATCAGCCCCAGCATTTT	CASSLGQADQPQHF
-	-	TRBJ2-1	TRBV10-3	TGTGCCATCAGTGAGAGCCCCCGGGGACACTTCTACAATGAGCAGTTCTTC	CAISESPRGHFYNEQFF
-	TRBD1	TRBJ2-1	TRBV2	TGTGCCATCGACAGGGCCCCCTACAATGAGCAGTTCTTC	CAIDRAPYNEQFF
-	TRBD1	TRBJ1-1	TRBV7-2	TGTGCCAGCAGCTCACAGGGGTACACTGAAGCTTTCTTT	CASSSQGYTEAFF
-	-	TRBJ1-6	TRBV7-8	TGTGCCAGCAGCTTAGAGGGCGGGAGCTCCTATAATTCACCCCTCCACTTT	CASSLEGGSSYNSPLHF
-	-	TRBJ2-5	TRBV5-1	TGCGCCAGCAGCTTGCAGGGGGGAGAGACCCAGTACTTC	CASSLQGGETQYF
-	TRBD1	TRBJ2-1	TRBV5-1	TGCGCCAGCAGCTCTACTTGGGGTGGACAGGGGGAGAATGAGCAGTTCTTC	CASSSTWGGQGENEQFF
-	-	TRBJ2-5	TRBV7-7	TGTGCTAGCAGCGTCGGGACTTTTAAAGAGACCCAGTACTTC	CASSVGTFKETQYF
few	TRBD2	TRBJ2-7	TRBV6-2/TRBV6-3	TGTGCCAGCAGTATAGCGGGAGGGCCGATGATTTCCTACGAGCAGTACTTC	CASSIAGGPMISYEQYF
few	-	TRBJ1-6	TRBV7-9	TGTGCCACCGCAGGGGTTGAGAATTCACCCCTCCACTTT	CATAGVENSPLHF
-	-	TRBJ1-2	TRBV11-2	TGTGCCAGCAGCTTGGCCAATAACTATGGCTACACCTTC	CASSLANNYGYTF
-	TRBD1	TRBJ1-1	TRBV18	TGTGCCAGCTCACCATTGCGAATAGGGGGCGAAGCTTTCTTT	CASSPLRIGGEAFF
-	-	TRBJ2-7	TRBV18	TGTGCCAGCTCACCACGGGACTCTATCAACGAGCAGTACTTC	CASSPRDSINEQYF
-	-	TRBJ2-7	TRBV18	TGTGCCAGCTCACCCAGGGGATTGGACGAGCAGTACTTC	CASSPRGLDEQYF
once	-	TRBJ2-6	TRBV14	TGTGCCAGCAGCCCCAGTGGGGCCAACGTCCTGACTTTC	CASSPSGANVLTF
-	-	TRBJ2-7	TRBV5-1	TGCGCCAGCAGCATCGGGGACTTCGTTCGTGCCTACGAGCAGTACTTC	CASSIGDFVRAYEQYF
-	-	TRBJ2-3	TRBV29-1	TGCAGCGTTGAACCCGGGGGTGGAGATACGCAGTATTTT	CSVEPGGGDTQYF
-	TRBD1	TRBJ1-3	TRBV7-9	TGTGCCAGCGGCAAACAGGGGGCAGGTGGAAACACCATATATTTT	CASGKQGAGGNTIYF
few	-	TRBJ2-5	TRBV3-1/TRBV3-2	TGTGCCAGCAGCCACCGCGGGGAGACCCAGTACTTC	CASSHRGETQYF
-	TRBD1	TRBJ1-2	TRBV14	TGTGCCAGCAGCGAGACAGGGGCGAACGATGGCTACACCTTC	CASSETGANDGYTF
-	-	TRBJ1-3	TRBV6-5	TGTGCCACCAGACAAGTCTCTGGAAACACCATATATTTT	CATRQVSGNTIYF
-	-	TRBJ2-6	TRBV29-1	TGCAGCGCCCCCGGCCCCCCAGGCTCTGGGGCCAACGTCCTGACTTTC	CSAPGPPGSGANVLTF
-	TRBD1	TRBJ2-5	TRBV18	TGTGCCAGCTCACCACTGACAGGGGGCTCGAGAGAGACCCAGTACTTC	CASSPLTGGSRETQYF
-	-	TRBJ1-2	TRBV3-1/TRBV3-2	TGTGCCAGCAGCCAAGATGGGCAGGGTTATGGCTACACCTTC	CASSQDGQGYGYTF
-	-	TRBJ1-1	TRBV5-1	TGCGCCACCTCCTATTGGGGGGGCGACGACACTGAAGCTTTCTTT	CATSYWGGDDTEAFF
-	TRBD1	TRBJ1-2	TRBV11-2	TGTGCCAGCAGCACCCGGGACAGGGGAACCTTTTTGGGCTACACCTTC	CASSTRDRGTFLGYTF